The entry that follows covers one T cell receptor (beta chain) sequence. The antigen is not known. The entry originates in a study of cytomegalovirus exposure and HLA in healthy donors. About the study: In an early release, HLA-typed donors contributed some 80 million unique TCR sequences.

V lost 6 bases and J lost 3, with 17 bases in between. CDR1 and CDR2 (germline): SNHLY, FYNNEI. The CDR3 is made up of 15 amino acids. Whole-study results and caveats: Most TCR sequences were rare, but some public TCRs occurred in many donors. Later analysis demonstrated an association between a missense DCLRE1C variant and TCR beta V- and J-gene trimming.

PCR employed 60 Vbeta and 13 Jbeta primers. Per the original data handling: In a later analysis, roughly 86 million unique TCR beta chains included roughly 11 million shared by two or more donors. The table came from immunoSEQ multiplex PCR; TCRdb's copy has only in-frame clones and leaves some out. D and trimming come from the DNA, and the V and J calls and clone size come from that table. This sample has 130,000 or so clones, with around 80% found just once. The source material was PBMCs. V and J are TRBV2 and TRBJ1-2; no reliable D call. This sequence was found in a man aged 30-40 years in good health and CMV-seronegative. The CDR3 loop reads CASRTLGTKDYGYTF. For the CDR3, the DNA is TGTGCCAGCAGAACTCTCGGCACTAAGGACTATGGCTACACCTTC.